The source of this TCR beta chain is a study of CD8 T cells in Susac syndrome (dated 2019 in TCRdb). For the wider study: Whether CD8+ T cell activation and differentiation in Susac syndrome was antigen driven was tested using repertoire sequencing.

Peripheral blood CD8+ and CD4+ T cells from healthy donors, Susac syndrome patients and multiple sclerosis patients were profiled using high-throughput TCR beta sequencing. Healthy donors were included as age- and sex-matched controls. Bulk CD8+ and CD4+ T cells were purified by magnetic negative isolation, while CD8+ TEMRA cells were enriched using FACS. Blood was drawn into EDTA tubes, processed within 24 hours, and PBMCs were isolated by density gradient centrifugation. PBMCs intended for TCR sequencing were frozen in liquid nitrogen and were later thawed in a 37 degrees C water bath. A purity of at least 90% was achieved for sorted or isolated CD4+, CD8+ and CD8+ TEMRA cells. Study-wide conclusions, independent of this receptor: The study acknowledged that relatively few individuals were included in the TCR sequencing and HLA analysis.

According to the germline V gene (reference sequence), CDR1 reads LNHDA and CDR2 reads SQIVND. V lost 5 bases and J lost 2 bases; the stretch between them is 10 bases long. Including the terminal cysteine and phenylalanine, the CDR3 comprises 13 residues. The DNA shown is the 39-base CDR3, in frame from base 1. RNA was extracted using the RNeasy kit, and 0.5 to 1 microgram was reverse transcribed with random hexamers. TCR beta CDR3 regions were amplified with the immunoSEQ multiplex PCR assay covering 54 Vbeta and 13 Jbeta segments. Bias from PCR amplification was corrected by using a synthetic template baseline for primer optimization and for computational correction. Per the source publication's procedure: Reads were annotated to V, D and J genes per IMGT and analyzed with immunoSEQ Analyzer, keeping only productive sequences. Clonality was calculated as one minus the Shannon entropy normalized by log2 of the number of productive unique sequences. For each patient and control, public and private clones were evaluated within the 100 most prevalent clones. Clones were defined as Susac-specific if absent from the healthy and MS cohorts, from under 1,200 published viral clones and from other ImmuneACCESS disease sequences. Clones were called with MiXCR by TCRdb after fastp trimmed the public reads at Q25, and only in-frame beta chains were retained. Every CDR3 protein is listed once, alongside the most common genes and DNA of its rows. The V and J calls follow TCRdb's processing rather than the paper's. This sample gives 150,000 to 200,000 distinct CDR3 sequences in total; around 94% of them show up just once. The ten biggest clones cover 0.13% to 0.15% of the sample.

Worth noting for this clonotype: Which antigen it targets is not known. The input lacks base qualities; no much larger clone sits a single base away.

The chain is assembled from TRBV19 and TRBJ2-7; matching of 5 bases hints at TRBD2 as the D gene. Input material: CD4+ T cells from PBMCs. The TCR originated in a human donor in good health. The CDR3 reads CASSEGIPYEQYF. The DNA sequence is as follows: TGTGCCAGTAGTGAGGGAATCCCCTACGAGCAGTACTTC.